This T cell receptor beta chain appears in the sequencing data of a study of blood T cell repertoires in COVID-19. Data came from immunoSEQ multiplex PCR; TCRdb stores just in-frame clones and leaves some out. Among about 260,000 clones, approximately 90% were seen once, and the ten largest hold under 2.5%. This CDR3 contains 13 residues. Germline CDR1 and CDR2: MNHNS and SASEGT. Trimming shortened V by 3 bases and J by 5 bases, and 10 bases separated the two germline ends. The source of this sequence is a woman under 30 who had recovered from COVID-19. The chain uses TRBV6-1 and TRBJ1-2, with D tentatively TRBD1 (5 bases). The sequenced sample was PBMCs or T cells enriched from blood (not recorded which). CDR3 region: CASSDPGPYGYTF. The CDR3 coding sequence is TGTGCCAGCAGTGACCCAGGGCCTTATGGCTACACCTTC.